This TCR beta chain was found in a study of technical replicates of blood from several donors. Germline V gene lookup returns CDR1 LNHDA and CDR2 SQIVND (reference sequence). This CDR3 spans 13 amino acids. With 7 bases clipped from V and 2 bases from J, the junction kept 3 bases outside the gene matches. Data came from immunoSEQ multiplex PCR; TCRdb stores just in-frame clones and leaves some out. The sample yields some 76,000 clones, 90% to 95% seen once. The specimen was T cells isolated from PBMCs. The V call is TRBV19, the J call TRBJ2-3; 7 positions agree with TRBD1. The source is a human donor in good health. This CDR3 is CASTDRATDTQYF. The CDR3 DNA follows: TGTGCCAGTACCGACAGGGCCACAGATACGCAGTATTTT.